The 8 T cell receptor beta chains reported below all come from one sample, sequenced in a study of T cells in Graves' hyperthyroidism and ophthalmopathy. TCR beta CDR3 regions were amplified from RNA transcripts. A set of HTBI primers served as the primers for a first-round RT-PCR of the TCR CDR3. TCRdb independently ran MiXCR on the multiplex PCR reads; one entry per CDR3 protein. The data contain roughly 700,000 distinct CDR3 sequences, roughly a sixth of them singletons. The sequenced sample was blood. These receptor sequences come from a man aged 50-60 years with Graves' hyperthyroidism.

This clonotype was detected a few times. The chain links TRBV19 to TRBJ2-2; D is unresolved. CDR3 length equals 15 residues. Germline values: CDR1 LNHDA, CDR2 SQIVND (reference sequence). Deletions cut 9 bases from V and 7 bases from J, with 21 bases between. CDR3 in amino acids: CASSSNTEKYGELFF. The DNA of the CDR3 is TGTGCCAGCTCCAGCAACACGGAAAAGTACGGGGAGCTGTTTTTT.

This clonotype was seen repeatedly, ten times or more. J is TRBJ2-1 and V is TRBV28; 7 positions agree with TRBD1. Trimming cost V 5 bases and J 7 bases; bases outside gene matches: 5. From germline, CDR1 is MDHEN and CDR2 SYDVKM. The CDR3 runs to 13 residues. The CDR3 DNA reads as TGTGCCAGCAGTACAGGGGACGTAAATGAGCAGTTCTTC. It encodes CASSTGDVNEQFF.

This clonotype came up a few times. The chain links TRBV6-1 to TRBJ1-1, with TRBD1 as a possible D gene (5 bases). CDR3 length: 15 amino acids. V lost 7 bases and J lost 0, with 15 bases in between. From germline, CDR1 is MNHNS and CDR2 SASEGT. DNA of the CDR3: TGTGCCAGCATTCGGGACCGAGAAATGAACACTGAAGCTTTCTTT. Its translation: CASIRDREMNTEAFF.

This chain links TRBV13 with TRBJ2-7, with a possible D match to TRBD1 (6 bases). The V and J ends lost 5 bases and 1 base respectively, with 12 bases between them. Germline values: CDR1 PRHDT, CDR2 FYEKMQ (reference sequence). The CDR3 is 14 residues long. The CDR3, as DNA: TGTGCCAGCAGCCCCAGACAGGTATCCTACGAGCAGTACTTC. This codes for CASSPRQVSYEQYF.

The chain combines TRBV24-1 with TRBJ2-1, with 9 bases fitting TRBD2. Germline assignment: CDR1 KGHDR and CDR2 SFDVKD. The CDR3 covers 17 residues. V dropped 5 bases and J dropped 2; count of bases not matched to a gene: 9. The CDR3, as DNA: TGTGCCACCAGTGTTCCCACGTTAGCGGGAGCCTACAATGAGCAGTTCTTC. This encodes CATSVPTLAGAYNEQFF.

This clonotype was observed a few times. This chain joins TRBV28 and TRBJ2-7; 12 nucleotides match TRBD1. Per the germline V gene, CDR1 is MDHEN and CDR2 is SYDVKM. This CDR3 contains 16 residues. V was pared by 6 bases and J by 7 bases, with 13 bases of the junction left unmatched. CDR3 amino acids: CASSRAAGTGGREQYF. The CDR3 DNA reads TGTGCCAGCAGCCGGGCCGCCGGGACAGGGGGCCGAGAGCAGTACTTC.

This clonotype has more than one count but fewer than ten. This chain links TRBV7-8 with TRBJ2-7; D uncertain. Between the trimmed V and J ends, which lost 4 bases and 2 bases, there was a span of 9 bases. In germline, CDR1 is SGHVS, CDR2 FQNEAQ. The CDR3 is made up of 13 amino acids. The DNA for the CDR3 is TGTGCCAGCAGCTCATTCCGGGCCTACGAGCAGTACTTC. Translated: CASSSFRAYEQYF.

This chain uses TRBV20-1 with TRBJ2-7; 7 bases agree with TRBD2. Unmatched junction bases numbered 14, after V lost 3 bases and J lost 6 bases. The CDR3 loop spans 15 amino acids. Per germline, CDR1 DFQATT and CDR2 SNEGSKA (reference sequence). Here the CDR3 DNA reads TGCAGTGCTAGGGGGGACTATAATTTCGTTAGCGAGCAGTACTTC. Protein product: CSARGDYNFVSEQYF.